This is a list of T cell receptor beta chains from one sample in a study of molecular identifiers for immune sequencing clone quantification. TCRdb used MiXCR to reprocess the PCR reads, holding one entry per CDR3 protein. The sample carries about 630,000 distinct CDR3 sequences, about 25% recorded once. What was sequenced was naive CD8+ T cells from blood, with Jurkat cell RNA spiked in. Receptors originate from a human donor in good health. Some libraries in this study had Jurkat cell RNA spiked in. CDR3s include the opening cysteine and the closing phenylalanine or tryptophan. A D gene is named only where the DNA matches it firmly. Expanded clones get a size class; other rows say once, few or many, or leave the size out.

- many 14 TRBJ1-1 TRBV20-1 CSARDDVAGTEAFF TGCAGTGCTAGAGACGACGTAGCGGGCACTGAAGCTTTCTTT
- many 16 TRBJ2-5 TRBV12-3/TRBV12-4 CASSHPPGLRSETQYF TGTGCCAGCAGCCACCCGCCGGGACTCCGATCGGAGACCCAGTACTTC
- many 13 TRBJ2-5 TRBV18 CASSPPFQETQYF TGTGCCAGCTCACCACCATTCCAAGAGACCCAGTACTTC
- few 15 TRBJ2-7 TRBV12-3/TRBV12-4 CASSFKGSPYYEQYF TGTGCCAGCAGTTTTAAGGGGAGTCCCTACTACGAGCAGTACTTC
- many 15 TRBJ2-3 TRBV20-1 CSAREPLALEDTQYF TGCAGTGCTAGAGAGCCGCTAGCGTTGGAAGATACGCAGTATTTT
- - 13 TRBJ2-5 TRBV7-9 CANSTRVRETQYF TGTGCCAACAGCACCCGGGTCCGAGAGACCCAGTACTTC
- - 13 TRBJ2-7 TRBV27 CTSKLRPSYEQYF TGTACCAGCAAGCTGCGTCCCTCCTACGAGCAGTACTTC
TRBD2 once 16 TRBJ2-3 TRBV6-5 CAGSYGFSGGADTQYF TGTGCCGGCAGTTACGGGTTTAGCGGGGGGGCAGATACGCAGTATTTT
- - 13 TRBJ2-1 TRBV28 CASSLAQYNEQFF TGTGCCAGCAGTTTAGCGCAATACAATGAGCAGTTCTTC
- - 16 TRBJ1-4 TRBV12-3/TRBV12-4 CASSRSGGGNYEKLFF TGTGCCAGCAGCCGCTCCGGGGGGGGTAATTATGAAAAACTGTTTTTT
- - 15 TRBJ1-1 TRBV19 CASSISKGSNTEAFF TGTGCCAGTAGTATTTCAAAGGGGTCGAACACTGAAGCTTTCTTT
- few 16 TRBJ2-7 TRBV6-2/TRBV6-3 CASSYHRQELSYEQYF TGTGCCAGCAGTTACCACAGACAGGAACTCTCCTACGAGCAGTACTTC
- - 16 TRBJ2-7 TRBV4-2 CASSQVGGQVENEQYF TGTGCCAGCAGCCAAGTTGGGGGTCAGGTCGAAAACGAGCAGTACTTC
- many 13 TRBJ1-1 TRBV6-1 CATRGGADTEAFF TGTGCCACCCGCGGGGGCGCGGACACTGAAGCTTTCTTT
TRBD2 - 18 TRBJ2-4 TRBV13 CASSSGLAGGDWGNIQYF TGTGCCAGCAGCTCGGGACTAGCGGGAGGCGACTGGGGAAACATTCAGTACTTC
- - 15 TRBJ2-7 TRBV7-6 CASGLAAGESYEQYF TGTGCCAGCGGCTTAGCAGCGGGCGAGAGCTACGAGCAGTACTTC
- many 16 TRBJ2-7 TRBV7-9 CASSLSTGQMLYEQYF TGTGCCAGCAGCCTGTCGACAGGTCAAATGCTCTACGAGCAGTACTTC
- few 11 TRBJ2-1 TRBV29-1 CSVPTPGEQFF TGCAGCGTCCCTACCCCCGGTGAGCAGTTCTTC
- many 13 TRBJ2-1 TRBV7-9 CASSLHGGNEQFF TGTGCCAGCAGCTTACACGGGGGTAATGAGCAGTTCTTC
- - 13 TRBJ1-1 TRBV4-1 CASNLNTNTEAFF TGCGCCAGCAACCTCAACACGAACACTGAAGCTTTCTTT
- many 13 TRBJ1-1 TRBV6-5 CASSYRGGTEAFF TGTGCCAGCAGTTACCGGGGGGGCACTGAAGCTTTCTTT
- once 14 TRBJ2-7 TRBV5-6 CASRLGGASYEQYF TGTGCCAGCCGCTTGGGGGGGGCCTCCTACGAGCAGTACTTC
- many 13 TRBJ2-2 TRBV7-6 CASSLDLTGELFF TGTGCCAGCAGCTTAGATCTCACCGGGGAGCTGTTTTTT